Each of the 21 T cell receptor beta chains below was sequenced from the same sample in a study of T cells in Graves' hyperthyroidism and ophthalmopathy. TCR beta CDR3 regions were amplified from RNA. HTBI primers were employed in a first-round RT-PCR of the TCR CDR3. TCRdb ran MiXCR on the multiplex PCR reads and lists one entry per CDR3 protein. The top ten hold about 45% of the sample, which has roughly 500,000 distinct CDR3 sequences, 46% seen once. The specimen sequenced was peripheral blood or thyroid tissue (not recorded which). These receptors were obtained from an adult woman with Graves' disease, either hyperthyroidism or ophthalmopathy (not recorded which).

The chain joins TRBV20-1 to TRBJ1-1; the D is unclear. Trimming shortened V by 6 bases and J by 8 bases, and 13 bases separated the two germline ends. The length of the CDR3 is 11 residues. The germline gives CDR1 DFQATT, CDR2 SNEGSKA (reference sequence). For the CDR3, the DNA is TGCAGTGCCCGAGGGTACGTGGAAGCTTTCTTT. As protein: CSARGYVEAFF.

This chain links TRBV20-1 with TRBJ2-5; possible D gene TRBD1, 5 bases. Trimming left V 4 bases short and J 7 bases short, with 19 bases between. Per germline, CDR1 DFQATT and CDR2 SNEGSKA (reference sequence). The length of the CDR3 is 14 residues. In DNA, the CDR3 is TGCAGTGCTACCAGGGCGGTAAGGGCGCCGACCCAGTACTTC. Its protein product is CSATRAVRAPTQYF.

The CDR3 protein is CASYRLTYEQYF. The DNA for the CDR3 is TGTGCCAGCTACCGGCTCACCTACGAGCAGTACTTC. J is TRBJ2-7 and V is TRBV7-9; D remains ambiguous. CDR1 and CDR2 (germline): SEHNR, FQNEAQ (reference sequence). This CDR3 is 12 amino acids long. V gave up 8 bases and J gave up 2 bases, with 10 bases separating them.

This clonotype was found a few times. This rearrangement joins TRBV15 to TRBJ1-1; D unclear. Germline CDR1 LNHNV, CDR2 YYDKDF (reference sequence). The length of the CDR3 is 15 residues. Trimming took 3 bases from V and 4 from J, leaving 15 bases between them. The CDR3 coding sequence is TGTGCCACCAGCAGGGGCGACCCCGGTGCCACTGAAGCTTTCTTT. This translates into CATSRGDPGATEAFF.

The chain uses TRBV10-3 and TRBJ1-1; 8 bases align to TRBD1. CDR1 and CDR2 (germline): ENHRY, SYGVKD. Unmatched junction bases numbered 4, after V lost 3 bases and J lost 1 base. The CDR3 spans 15 residues. This chain's CDR3 is CAISDGTGGNTEAFF. The CDR3 DNA reads as TGTGCCATCAGTGATGGGACAGGAGGGAACACTGAAGCTTTCTTT.

This clonotype has a count of ten or more. The V gene is TRBV7-9, the J gene TRBJ1-1; D ambiguous. Trimming removed 7 bases at V and 1 base at J, with 16 bases between. The germline V gene encodes CDR1 SEHNR and CDR2 FQNEAQ (reference sequence). This CDR3 is built from 15 residues. The CDR3 here is CASTPSLSQNTEAFF. CDR3 bases: TGTGCCAGCACCCCCTCCCTTTCACAGAACACTGAAGCTTTCTTT. Full variable domain (remainder filled in from reference TRBV7-9 and TRBJ1-1): DTGVSQNPRHKITKRGQNVTFRCDPISEHNRLYWYRQTLGQGPEFLTYFQNEAQLEKSRLLSDRFSAERPKGSFSTLEIQRTEQGDSAMYLCASTPSLSQNTEAFFGQGTRLTVV.

CDR3 amino acids: CASNGRDREKLFF. The CDR3 bases are TGTGCCAGTAACGGACGTGATCGTGAAAAACTGTTTTTT. The chain carries TRBV19 and TRBJ1-4, with D hard to call. Per germline, CDR1 LNHDA and CDR2 SQIVND (reference sequence). Trimming shortened V by 7 bases and J by 7 bases, and 13 bases separated the two germline ends. This CDR3 spans 13 amino acids.

The chain couples TRBV7-9 to TRBJ2-2; D is unclear. CDR3 length: 13 residues. V lost 4 bases to trimming and J lost 10 bases, with 13 bases between them. Germline loops: CDR1 SEHNR, CDR2 FQNEAQ (reference sequence). The DNA of the CDR3 is TGTGCCAGCAGCTCCCCCAGCGCGGAGGAGCTGTTTTTT. Protein: CASSSPSAEELFF.

The table lists this clonotype with many counts. V is TRBV6-1 and J is TRBJ2-5; 7 nucleotides match TRBD1. CDR1 is MNHNS, CDR2 SASEGT, per germline. The CDR3 extends over 15 amino acids. V shed 1 base, J shed 5 bases, and the junction held 7 bases outside the gene matches. The CDR3 nucleotides read TGTGCCAGCAGTGAAGGGGGAACAGGGGTCGAGACCCAGTACTTC. Encoded protein: CASSEGGTGVETQYF.

V gene TRBV7-8 combines with J gene TRBJ2-6; TRBD1 matches at 7 bases. Trimming removed 2 bases from V and 1 base from J; junction bases left unmatched: 11. The CDR3 runs to 19 residues. Per germline, CDR1 SGHVS and CDR2 FQNEAQ. The CDR3 here is CASSLQEGTALSGANVLTF. The CDR3 DNA reads TGTGCCAGCAGCTTACAAGAGGGGACAGCCCTATCTGGGGCCAACGTCCTGACTTTC.

The V gene is TRBV2, the J gene TRBJ1-6; D remains ambiguous. With 4 bases removed from V and 12 bases from J, the gap between germline ends came to 1 base. The germline CDR1 and CDR2 sequences are SNHLY and FYNNEI. The CDR3 has 9 amino acids. The CDR3 sequence is CASSVPLHF. The CDR3 DNA reads as TGTGCCAGCAGTGTACCCCTCCACTTT.

V is TRBV7-2 and J is TRBJ2-7, with 7 bases fitting TRBD2. The V segment lost 5 bases and the J segment 4 bases; nucleotides outside the gene matches: 11. This CDR3 has 15 residues. From germline, CDR1 is SGHTA and CDR2 FQGNSA. This CDR3 reads CASSGTGRTLYEQYF. Here the CDR3 DNA reads TGTGCCAGCAGCGGCACCGGGAGGACCCTTTACGAGCAGTACTTC.

V gene TRBV10-3 combines with J gene TRBJ1-2, with no clear D. CDR1 and CDR2 from the germline V gene are ENHRY and SYGVKD. There are 14 residues in the CDR3. Between the trimmed V and J ends, which lost 6 bases and 2 bases, there was a span of 13 bases. CDR3 protein: CAIRSGHSNYGYTF. Here the CDR3 DNA reads TGTGCCATCAGGTCGGGCCATTCGAACTATGGCTACACCTTC.

There are many counts of this clonotype. V gene TRBV7-2 combines with J gene TRBJ2-2; perhaps TRBD2 as D (5 bases). Trimming cost V 6 bases and J 1 base, with 15 bases left between them. This CDR3 contains 16 residues. Per the germline V gene, CDR1 is SGHTA and CDR2 is FQGNSA. The CDR3 DNA follows: TGTGCCAGCAGGTCGGGATCCAATATGAACACCGGGGAGCTGTTTTTT. It is translated as CASRSGSNMNTGELFF.

This clonotype was observed at least ten times. CDR3 loop: CSASMGTGPKNGYTF. Written as DNA, the CDR3 is TGCAGTGCCAGTATGGGGACAGGGCCCAAGAATGGCTACACCTTC. The J gene is TRBJ1-2, the V gene TRBV20-1; 9 bases are shared with TRBD1. Trimming took 6 bases from V and 6 from J; bases not matched to a gene: 14. Germline CDR1 DFQATT, CDR2 SNEGSKA (reference sequence). The CDR3 consists of 15 residues.

Comment on this clonotype: One end of the junction varies from germline; a read error may be responsible. The chain couples TRBV7-2 to TRBJ2-5; TRBD2 aligns across 14 bases. The length of the CDR3 is 15 residues. CDR1 SGHTA and CDR2 FQGNSA come from the germline V gene. CDR3 DNA: TGTGCCAGCACCTTAGGACTAGCGGGAGGTGAGACCCAGTACTTC. It yields the protein CASTLGLAGGETQYF.

A note on this clonotype: A much larger clonotype is one base distant, so this may be a read error. This chain's CDR3 is CAGSEGSGRETQYF. The DNA for the CDR3 is TGTGCCGGCAGTGAGGGGAGCGGGAGAGAGACCCAGTACTTC. This chain uses TRBV6-1 with TRBJ2-5; the match to TRBD2 covers 8 bases. Germline V gene sequence: CDR1 MNHNS, CDR2 SASEGT. The CDR3 runs to 14 residues.

The rearrangement joins TRBV9 to TRBJ1-5; TRBD1 might be the D (5 bases). In germline, CDR1 is SGDLS, CDR2 YYNGEE. The CDR3 is 15 residues long. Trimming took 0 bases from V and 3 from J, leaving 10 bases between them. The CDR3 protein is CASSVAPGLNQPQHF. The CDR3 DNA reads TGTGCCAGCAGCGTAGCCCCAGGGCTCAATCAGCCCCAGCATTTT.

The rearrangement uses TRBV25-1 and TRBJ2-2, with TRBD1 as a possible D gene (6 bases). The V and J ends lost 4 bases and 4 bases respectively, with 10 bases between them. The germline gives CDR1 MGHDK, CDR2 SYGVNS. This CDR3 contains 14 residues. CDR3 residues: CASSGNRVTGELFF. CDR3 bases: TGTGCCAGCAGTGGGAACAGGGTCACCGGGGAGCTGTTTTTT.

This clonotype was counted at least ten times. The chain recombines TRBV7-9 with TRBJ1-1; D remains unclear. Germline V lookup: CDR1 SEHNR, CDR2 FQNEAQ (reference sequence). CDR3 size: 13 residues. The V and J ends lost 2 bases and 1 base respectively, with 5 bases between them. The CDR3 loop is CASSLYGNTEAFF. CDR3 DNA sequence: TGTGCCAGCAGCTTATACGGGAACACTGAAGCTTTCTTT.

The CDR3 DNA is TGTGCCAGCAGTTTCCGACTAGCGGCGACCGGGGAGCTGTTTTTT. Translating it yields CASSFRLAATGELFF. This chain uses TRBV7-9 with TRBJ2-2, with TRBD2 matching over 9 bases. From germline, CDR1 is SEHNR and CDR2 FQNEAQ (reference sequence). This CDR3 region has 15 residues. The V and J ends lost 6 bases and 5 bases, in that order; junction bases with no gene match: 7.